The T cell receptor beta chain under discussion was sequenced for a study of shared clonotypes between healthy human individuals. This clone was picked up one time. Germline trimming cut 5 bases from V and 4 bases from J; bases unmatched to any gene: 12. The CDR3 totals 17 residues. Per germline, CDR1 SEHNR and CDR2 FQNEAQ (reference sequence). CD8 cells regarded as naive lacked CD45RO, were positively chosen for CCR7, and omitted terminally differentiated effector memory CD45RA+ cells. Libraries were prepared by immunoSEQ multiplex PCR; TCRdb keeps only in-frame clonotypes and omits some of them. The sample lists approximately 810,000 clones, around 92% occurring once.

V usage is TRBV7-9 and J usage is TRBJ2-7; TRBD2 aligns across 12 bases. This TCR came from a man younger than 40 in good health. Sample: naive CD8+ T cells sorted from blood. The CDR3 sequence is CASSRQGPLAGGYEQYF. DNA of the CDR3: TGTGCCAGCAGCCGACAGGGGCCACTAGCGGGAGGTTACGAGCAGTACTTC.